A selection of T cell receptor beta chains follows, all from one sample in a study of T-cell memory formation after mild COVID-19. MiXCR, run by TCRdb on the 5' RACE reads, gives a single entry per CDR3 protein. The sample consists of roughly 410,000 distinct CDR3 sequences, approximately 24% of them appearing once. The sample comprised PBMCs or a T cell subset sorted from them (not recorded which). The receptors originated from an adult woman who had mild COVID-19 (a few samples of this study predate the infection). Cell type and time point are not known. Each CDR3 is given with its conserved first and last residue. The order of the fields is J gene, clone size, V gene, CDR3 length, D gene, CDR3 DNA, CDR3 protein. D genes are given only for firm matches. Clone size, where shown, is once, few, many, or a class for clones that have expanded.

j_call: TRBJ2-1
clone_size: NA
v_call: TRBV7-6
cdr3_length: 13
d_call: NA
cdr3_nt: TGTGCCAGCAGCTTAGGCCGAGACAATGAGCAGTTCTTC
cdr3_aa: CASSLGRDNEQFF

j_call: TRBJ1-1
clone_size: few
v_call: TRBV6-1
cdr3_length: 12
d_call: NA
cdr3_nt: TGTGCCAGCAGTGCGAACCAGAGGGAAGCTTTCTTT
cdr3_aa: CASSANQREAFF

j_call: TRBJ2-1
clone_size: many
v_call: TRBV19
cdr3_length: 15
d_call: TRBD2
cdr3_nt: TGTGCCAGTAGTCGACTAGCGGGAGCCTACAATGAGCAGTTCTTC
cdr3_aa: CASSRLAGAYNEQFF

j_call: TRBJ1-1
clone_size: NA
v_call: TRBV11-2
cdr3_length: 14
d_call: TRBD1
cdr3_nt: TGTGCCAGCAGCTTAGACAGGGGGCGGTCTGAAGCTTTCTTT
cdr3_aa: CASSLDRGRSEAFF

j_call: TRBJ2-7
clone_size: few
v_call: TRBV6-5
cdr3_length: 13
d_call: NA
cdr3_nt: TGTGCCAGCAGTGCAACAGGGTTATACGAGCAGTACTTC
cdr3_aa: CASSATGLYEQYF

j_call: TRBJ2-3
clone_size: few
v_call: TRBV6-5
cdr3_length: 15
d_call: NA
cdr3_nt: TGTGCCAGCAGTTACTCGGGGGCGAGCACAGATACGCAGTATTTT
cdr3_aa: CASSYSGASTDTQYF

j_call: TRBJ2-1
clone_size: NA
v_call: TRBV12-3/TRBV12-4
cdr3_length: 18
d_call: NA
cdr3_nt: TGTGCCAGCAGTTTGCGACGGAGGGTACGTTACTCCTACAATGAGCAGTTCTTC
cdr3_aa: CASSLRRRVRYSYNEQFF

j_call: TRBJ1-2
clone_size: NA
v_call: TRBV29-1
cdr3_length: 13
d_call: TRBD1
cdr3_nt: TGCAGCGTTGCGAACAGGGGATACTATGGCTACACCTTC
cdr3_aa: CSVANRGYYGYTF

j_call: TRBJ1-5
clone_size: many
v_call: TRBV30
cdr3_length: 12
d_call: NA
cdr3_nt: TGTGCCTGGAGTGGGGAGGGCCAGCCCCAGCATTTT
cdr3_aa: CAWSGEGQPQHF

j_call: TRBJ2-2
clone_size: many
v_call: TRBV12-3/TRBV12-4
cdr3_length: 16
d_call: NA
cdr3_nt: TGTGCCAGCACTCCCCAGGGGGGAACGAACACCGGGGAGCTGTTTTTT
cdr3_aa: CASTPQGGTNTGELFF

j_call: TRBJ2-1
clone_size: NA
v_call: TRBV30
cdr3_length: 12
d_call: NA
cdr3_nt: TGTGCCTGGACCGCTGTCGGTCTAGGGGAGTTCTTC
cdr3_aa: CAWTAVGLGEFF

j_call: TRBJ2-1
clone_size: NA
v_call: TRBV20-1
cdr3_length: 19
d_call: TRBD2
cdr3_nt: TGCAGTGCTAGAGAATACTCGGCTAGCGGGAGAGGGGGAGGCAATGAGCAGTTCTTC
cdr3_aa: CSAREYSASGRGGGNEQFF

j_call: TRBJ2-2
clone_size: NA
v_call: TRBV19
cdr3_length: 14
d_call: NA
cdr3_nt: TGTGCCAGTATGAGGCAGGGCTGGGCCGGGGAGCTGTTTTTT
cdr3_aa: CASMRQGWAGELFF

j_call: TRBJ2-1
clone_size: few
v_call: TRBV12-3/TRBV12-4
cdr3_length: 16
d_call: NA
cdr3_nt: TGTGCCAGCAGTTCCCCGAGGAGGGGGTCCTACAATGAGCAGTTCTTC
cdr3_aa: CASSSPRRGSYNEQFF